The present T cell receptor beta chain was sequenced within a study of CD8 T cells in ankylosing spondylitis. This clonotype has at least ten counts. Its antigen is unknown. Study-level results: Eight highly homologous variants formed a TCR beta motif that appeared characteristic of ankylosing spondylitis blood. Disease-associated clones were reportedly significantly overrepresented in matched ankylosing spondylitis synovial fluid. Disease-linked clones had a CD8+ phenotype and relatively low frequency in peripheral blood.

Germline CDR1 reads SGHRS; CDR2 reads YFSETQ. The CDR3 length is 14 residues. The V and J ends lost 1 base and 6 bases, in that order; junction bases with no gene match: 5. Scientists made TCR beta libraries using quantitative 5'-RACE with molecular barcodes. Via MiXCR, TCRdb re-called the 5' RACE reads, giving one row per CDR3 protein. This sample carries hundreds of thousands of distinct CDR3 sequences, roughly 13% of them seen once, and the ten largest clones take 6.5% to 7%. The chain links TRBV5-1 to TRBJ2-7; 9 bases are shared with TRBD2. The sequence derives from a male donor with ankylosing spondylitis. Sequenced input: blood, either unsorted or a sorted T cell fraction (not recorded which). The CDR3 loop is CASSLLSGRSEQYF. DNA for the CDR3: TGCGCCAGCAGCTTGTTGAGCGGGAGGAGCGAGCAGTACTTC.